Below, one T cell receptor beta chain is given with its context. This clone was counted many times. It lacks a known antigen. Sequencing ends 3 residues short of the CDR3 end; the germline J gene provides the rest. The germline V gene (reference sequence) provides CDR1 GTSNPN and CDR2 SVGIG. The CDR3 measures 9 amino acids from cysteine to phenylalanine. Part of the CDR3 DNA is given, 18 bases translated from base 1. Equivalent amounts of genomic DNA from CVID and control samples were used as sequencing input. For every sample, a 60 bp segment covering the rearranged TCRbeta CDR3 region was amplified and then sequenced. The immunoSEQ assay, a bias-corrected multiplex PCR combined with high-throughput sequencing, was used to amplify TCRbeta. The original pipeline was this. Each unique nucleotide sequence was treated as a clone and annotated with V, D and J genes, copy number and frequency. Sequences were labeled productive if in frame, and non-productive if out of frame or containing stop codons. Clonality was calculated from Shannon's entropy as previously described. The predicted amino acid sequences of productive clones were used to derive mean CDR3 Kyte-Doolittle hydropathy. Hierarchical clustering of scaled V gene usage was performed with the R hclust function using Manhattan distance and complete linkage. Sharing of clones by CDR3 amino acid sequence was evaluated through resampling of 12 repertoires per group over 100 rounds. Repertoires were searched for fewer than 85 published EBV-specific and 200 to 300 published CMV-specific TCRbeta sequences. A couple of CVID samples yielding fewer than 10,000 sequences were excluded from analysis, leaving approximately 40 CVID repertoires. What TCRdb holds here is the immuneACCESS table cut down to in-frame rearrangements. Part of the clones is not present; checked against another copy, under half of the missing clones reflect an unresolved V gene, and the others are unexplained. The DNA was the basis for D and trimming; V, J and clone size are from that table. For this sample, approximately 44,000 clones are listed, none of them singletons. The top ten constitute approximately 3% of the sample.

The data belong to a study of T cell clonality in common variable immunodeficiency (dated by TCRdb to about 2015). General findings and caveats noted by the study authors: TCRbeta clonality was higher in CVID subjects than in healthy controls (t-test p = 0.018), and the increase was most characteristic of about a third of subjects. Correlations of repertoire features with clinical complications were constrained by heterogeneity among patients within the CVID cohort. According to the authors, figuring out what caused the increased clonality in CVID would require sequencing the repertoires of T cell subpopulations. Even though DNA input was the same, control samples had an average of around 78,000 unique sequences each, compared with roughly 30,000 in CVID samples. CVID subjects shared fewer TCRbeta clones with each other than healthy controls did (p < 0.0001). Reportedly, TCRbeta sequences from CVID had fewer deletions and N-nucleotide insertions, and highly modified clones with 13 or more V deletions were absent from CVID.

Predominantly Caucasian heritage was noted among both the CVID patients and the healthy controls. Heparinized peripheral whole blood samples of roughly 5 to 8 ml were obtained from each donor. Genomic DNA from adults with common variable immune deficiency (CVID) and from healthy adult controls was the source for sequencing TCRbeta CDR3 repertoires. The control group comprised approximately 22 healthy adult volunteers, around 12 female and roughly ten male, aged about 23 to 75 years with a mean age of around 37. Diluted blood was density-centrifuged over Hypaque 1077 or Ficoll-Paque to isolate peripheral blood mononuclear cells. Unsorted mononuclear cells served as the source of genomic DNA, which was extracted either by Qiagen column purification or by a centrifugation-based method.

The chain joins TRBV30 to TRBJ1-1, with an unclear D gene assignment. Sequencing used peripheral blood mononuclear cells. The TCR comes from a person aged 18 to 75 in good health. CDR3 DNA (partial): TGTGCCTGGGGTCAGAGG. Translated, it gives CAWGQR. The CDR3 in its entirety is CAWGQRAFF.